This T cell receptor (beta chain) was profiled in a study of OX40 agonist ivuxolimab in advanced cancers. Study conclusions and caveats: Partial responders treated at 0.1-3.0 mg/kg exhibited clonal expansion among the lowest measured. Among some nonresponders, normalized T-cell clonal expansion was also low.

Exclusion of a patient followed from autoimmune disease history or systemic immunosuppression. As concerns this clone: Its antigen is unknown.

CDR3 size: 17 residues. V lost 4 bases to trimming and J lost 1 base, with 21 bases between them. Per the germline V gene, CDR1 is SGDLS and CDR2 is YYNGEE. Profiled with immunoSEQ multiplex PCR; TCRdb holds only in-frame clones, not every one. The table has some 68,000 clones, 85% to 90% seen once. This sample comprised CD4+ or CD8+ T cells sorted from blood, obtained in a trial of the OX40 agonist ivuxolimab. The sequence was obtained from an adult with an advanced solid tumor such as melanoma, head and neck, liver or kidney cancer. V and J are TRBV9 and TRBJ2-7; D is perhaps TRBD2 (5 bases). CDR3 coding DNA: TGTGCCAGCAGCCCCAGACCTAGCTGGAACGTATCCTACGAGCAGTACTTC. Protein product: CASSPRPSWNVSYEQYF.